This T cell receptor beta chain stems from a study of T cell responses to AZD1222 COVID-19 vaccine. Broader study findings: Just six or seven AZD1222 recipients tested seropositive at baseline. Spike was spanned by vaccine-associated CD4 TCRs, which were dominant at 160-218 and 743-854. Females made up more of the donors, who were largely white British, and clonal diversity may have come out too low.

With respect to this clone: The antigen remains undetermined.

Assay: immunoSEQ multiplex PCR; the TCRdb copy retains only in-frame clones and omits some. The sample records 80,000 or so clones, roughly 87% being singletons. The sequenced sample was peripheral blood, obtained on day 0 of MenACWY control vaccination. The TCR comes from an adult in good health.

CDR3 protein: CASSLGATNEKLFF. The CDR3 DNA follows: TGTGCCAGCTCCCTGGGGGCGACTAATGAAAAACTGTTTTTT. The chain carries TRBV18 and TRBJ1-4; maybe TRBD1 (6 bases). Looked up from germline, CDR1 is KGHSH and CDR2 is LQKENI. This CDR3 spans 14 amino acids. Trimming pared 6 bases from V and 2 bases from J, leaving 10 bases between.